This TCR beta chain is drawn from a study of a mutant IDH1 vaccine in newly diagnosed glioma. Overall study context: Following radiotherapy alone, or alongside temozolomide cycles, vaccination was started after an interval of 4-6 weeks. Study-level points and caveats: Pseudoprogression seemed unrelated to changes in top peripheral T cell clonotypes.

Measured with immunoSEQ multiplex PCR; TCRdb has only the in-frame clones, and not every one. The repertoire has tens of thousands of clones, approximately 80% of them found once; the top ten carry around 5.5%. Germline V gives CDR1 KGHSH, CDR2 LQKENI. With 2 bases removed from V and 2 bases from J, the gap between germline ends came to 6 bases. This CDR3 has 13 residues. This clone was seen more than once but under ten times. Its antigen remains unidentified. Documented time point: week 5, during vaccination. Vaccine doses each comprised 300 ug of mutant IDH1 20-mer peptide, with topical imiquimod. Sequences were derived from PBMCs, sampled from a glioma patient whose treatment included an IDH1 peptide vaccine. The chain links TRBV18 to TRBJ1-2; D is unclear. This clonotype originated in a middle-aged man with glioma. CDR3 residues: CASSPAVNYGYTF. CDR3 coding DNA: TGTGCCAGCTCACCAGCCGTGAACTATGGCTACACCTTC.